These T cell receptor beta chains were read from a single sample in a study of a mutant IDH1 vaccine in newly diagnosed glioma. TCRdb's copy holds only in-frame clones and misses some; the assay was immunoSEQ multiplex PCR. The table lists fewer than 55,000 clones, 81% of them singletons. Their target antigens are unknown. Source: PBMCs, taken from a glioma patient whose treatment included an IDH1 peptide vaccine. The receptors were sampled from a woman aged 40 to 49 with glioma. Some clones in this sample may be carry-over from other donors' samples. The CDR3 runs from the conserved cysteine through the conserved F or W. Fields, in order: D gene, clone size, J gene, V gene, CDR3 DNA, CDR3 protein. The D gene is left open where the match is weak. The listing skips clone size in some rows; elsewhere it reads once, few, many or a size class.

TRBD1 NA TRBJ2-7 TRBV4-3 TGCGCCAGCAGTTTCGGGACAGGGCGTACCTACGAGCAGTACTTC CASSFGTGRTYEQYF
TRBD1 few TRBJ1-1 TRBV20-1 TGCAGTGCTACCCCAGGGGGATCAGCTTTCTTT CSATPGGSAFF
TRBD1 NA TRBJ1-1 TRBV27 TGTGCCAGCAGTTTAGACGGCAGGGGGCGCCTGAACACTGAAGCTTTCTTT CASSLDGRGRLNTEAFF
NA NA TRBJ2-7 TRBV5-1 TGCGCCAGCAGCTTGGCCGCGTCAGGGGTCCCCTACGAGCAGTACTTC CASSLAASGVPYEQYF
NA NA TRBJ2-7 TRBV4-1 TGCGCCAGCAGCCAAGTGGTAGGGGAGGCCGACGAGCAGTACTTC CASSQVVGEADEQYF
NA few TRBJ1-5 TRBV2 TGTGCCAGCAGTGAAATAGAGGGTGGGGAAGCCCAGCATTTT CASSEIEGGEAQHF
NA NA TRBJ2-1 TRBV5-6 TGTGCCAGCAGCCCTTTCGGTAGTCCCTACAATGAGCAGTTCTTC CASSPFGSPYNEQFF
NA NA TRBJ2-2 TRBV5-1 TGCGCCAGCAGCTTTTTTGCGGGTTCCACCGGGGAGCTGTTTTTT CASSFFAGSTGELFF
NA few TRBJ1-1 TRBV5-1 TGCGCCAGCAGCTTGGATAGGAGTATGAACACTGAAGCTTTCTTT CASSLDRSMNTEAFF
NA NA TRBJ1-2 TRBV25-1 TGTGCCAGCAGTGAGCACTCAGGGACTCAGGGATTTGGCTACACCTTC CASSEHSGTQGFGYTF
NA NA TRBJ2-1 TRBV29-1 TGCAGCGCCGCAATAGGGGCCTACTACAATGAGCAGTTCTTC CSAAIGAYYNEQFF
NA NA TRBJ2-2 TRBV9 TGTGCCAGCAGCGAGAGGGCCATAAACACCGGGGAGCTGTTTTTT CASSERAINTGELFF
NA NA TRBJ2-1 TRBV7-3 TGTGCCAGCAGCCAAAAGGCAGGGGCCTACAATGAGCAGTTCTTC CASSQKAGAYNEQFF
NA NA TRBJ2-3 TRBV7-2 TGTGCCAGCAGCCAACCGCCCGTGAATACGCAGTATTTT CASSQPPVNTQYF
NA NA TRBJ1-3 TRBV2 TGTGCCAGCAGTGAAATGAGGAGCCTGGCCACTGGAAACACCATATATTTT CASSEMRSLATGNTIYF
TRBD2 NA TRBJ2-7 TRBV19 TGTGCCAGCCGGGGATCCCCTTGGGGAGGGGAGCAGTACTTC CASRGSPWGGEQYF
NA NA TRBJ2-3 TRBV5-1 TGCGCCAGCAGCACGGACACAGATACGCAGTATTTT CASSTDTDTQYF
NA few TRBJ2-3 TRBV7-2 TGTGCCAGCAGCTTAATTCTTAGCGGACACTCTGGCACAGATACGCAGTATTTT CASSLILSGHSGTDTQYF
NA NA TRBJ1-4 TRBV27 TGTGCCAGCAGTACATTCCGGGAACCTAATGAAAAACTGTTTTTT CASSTFREPNEKLFF
NA NA TRBJ2-2 TRBV6-5 TGTGCCAGCAGTTACTCGATTGGGGCAGGGACCGGGGAGCTGTTTTTT CASSYSIGAGTGELFF
TRBD2 NA TRBJ2-2 TRBV18 TGTGCCAGCTCACCAGGGGGACGGGACGGACTAGCGGTTAACACCGGGGAGCTGTTTTTT CASSPGGRDGLAVNTGELFF
NA NA TRBJ1-5 TRBV18 TGTGCCAGCTCACCTGAGGTTTTTCAGCCCCAGCATTTT CASSPEVFQPQHF
NA NA TRBJ2-3 TRBV7-2 TGTGCCAGCAGCTTACCCGGACTCTCAGATACGCAGTATTTT CASSLPGLSDTQYF
NA NA TRBJ1-2 TRBV4-3 TGCGCCAGCAGCCAAGATAGGAGGTGGACTAACTATGGCTACACCTTC CASSQDRRWTNYGYTF